The 13 T cell receptor beta chains presented below share a single source sample, sequenced in a study of blood T cell repertoires in COVID-19. Produced via immunoSEQ multiplex PCR; TCRdb's table is partial and in-frame only. Of more than 200,000 clones in the sample, roughly 86% were seen once. Sequences were obtained from peripheral blood. These receptors all come from a human donor in a cohort sampled during active COVID-19.

Concerning this clone: At the DNA level, this CDR3 is encoded by other sequences in the same sample as well. The J gene is TRBJ1-1, the V gene TRBV6-5; the D is unclear. This CDR3 comprises 13 residues. Germline CDR1 is MNHEY and CDR2 is SVGAGI. Trimming pared 0 bases from V and 5 bases from J, leaving 7 bases between. The CDR3 DNA reads as TGTGCCAGCAGTTACTCGAGAGCAACTGAAGCTTTCTTT. Encoded protein: CASSYSRATEAFF.

The chain couples TRBV7-6 to TRBJ1-1; D possibly corresponds to TRBD1 (6 bases). V shed 2 bases and J shed 3 bases, with 19 bases lying between them. CDR1 and CDR2 (germline): SGHVS, FNYEAQ. The CDR3 consists of 17 residues. CDR3 DNA sequence: TGTGCCAGCAGCTTAAGGGGGTCCGAATCGTGGCACACTGAAGCTTTCTTT. It encodes CASSLRGSESWHTEAFF.

J is TRBJ2-3 and V is TRBV6-1; 12 positions match TRBD2. Looked up from germline, CDR1 is MNHNS and CDR2 is SASEGT. With 0 bases clipped from V and 3 bases from J, the junction kept 13 bases outside the gene matches. The CDR3 length is 20 residues. The CDR3 sequence: CASSEATSGRILFGTDTQYF. The CDR3 DNA is TGTGCCAGCAGTGAAGCTACTAGCGGGAGGATCCTTTTTGGTACAGATACGCAGTATTTT.

V is TRBV18 and J is TRBJ2-2; no firm D call. The CDR3 covers 17 residues. V gave up 6 bases and J gave up 2 bases, with 19 bases separating them. Germline lookup yields CDR1 KGHSH and CDR2 LQKENI. The CDR3 bases are TGTGCCAGCTCGCCGTTTTGGGCAGCCTTAAACACCGGGGAGCTGTTTTTT. It codes for CASSPFWAALNTGELFF.

The chain combines TRBV6-2 or TRBV6-3 with TRBJ1-5, with 8 bases lining up with TRBD1. Germline CDR1 MNHEY, CDR2 SVGEGT. V trimming: 6 bases; J trimming: 7 bases; junction bases outside the gene matches: 5. The CDR3 consists of 13 residues. The CDR3 protein is CASSPTGVQPQHF. CDR3 coding DNA: TGTGCCAGCAGCCCGACAGGGGTCCAGCCCCAGCATTTT.

The chain uses TRBV27 and TRBJ2-1, with 9 positions matching TRBD1. The ends lost 11 bases at V and 7 bases at J; junction bases unmatched: 6. Germline CDR1 and CDR2: MNHEY and SMNVEV (reference sequence). The CDR3 spans 12 residues. CDR3 DNA sequence: TGTGCCTCCAGGACAGGGGCAAATGAGCAGTTCTTC. Its translation: CASRTGANEQFF.

The genes are TRBV5-4 and TRBJ2-5; 7 nucleotides align to TRBD1. The germline V gene encodes CDR1 SGHNT and CDR2 YYREEE (reference sequence). V shed 0 bases and J 5 bases; nucleotides not matched to a gene: 4. CDR3 size: 14 residues. CDR3 DNA: TGTGCCAGCAGCTTGGAGGGGGCTGGGGAGACCCAGTACTTC. Protein product: CASSLEGAGETQYF.

The chain combines TRBV13 with TRBJ2-3, with 7 bases fitting TRBD2. The CDR3 extends over 20 amino acids. CDR1 is PRHDT, CDR2 FYEKMQ, per germline (reference sequence). The J segment lost 3 bases and the V segment lost 4 bases, leaving 22 bases of the junction unmatched. The CDR3 nucleotides are TGTGCCAGCAGCTCTCTCCCTATGGGCGGGAGTGGGAGAAGAACAGATACGCAGTATTTT. It codes for CASSSLPMGGSGRRTDTQYF.

V gene TRBV10-3 combines with J gene TRBJ1-3; 9 bases match TRBD1. This CDR3 region has 15 residues. In germline, CDR1 is ENHRY, CDR2 SYGVKD. V dropped 6 bases and J dropped 3; count of bases not matched to a gene: 6. CDR3 coding DNA: TGTGCCATCAGGAGACAGGGGGGGCTTGGAAACACCATATATTTT. Protein: CAIRRQGGLGNTIYF.

The V and J genes are TRBV24-1 and TRBJ1-1, with D unresolved. CDR3 length: 16 residues. Germline CDR1 KGHDR, CDR2 SFDVKD. V was clipped by 3 bases and J by 1 base, with 14 bases between them. The CDR3 is CATSDTRRVGNTEAFF. CDR3 sequence (DNA): TGTGCCACCAGTGATACGCGCCGGGTGGGGAACACTGAAGCTTTCTTT.

The chain links TRBV5-1 to TRBJ2-7; tentatively, D is TRBD2 (6 bases). Deletions cut 4 bases from V and 2 bases from J, with 13 bases between. The CDR3 length is 14 residues. Germline assignment: CDR1 SGHRS and CDR2 YFSETQ. CDR3 bases: TGCGCCAGCAGCCCACAGGAGGGGCCCTACGAGCAGTACTTC. Amino acids: CASSPQEGPYEQYF.

V is TRBV14 and J is TRBJ2-3, with 9 bases that match TRBD1. CDR1 is SGHDN and CDR2 is FVKESK in the germline V gene. CDR3 size: 19 residues. V dropped 1 base and J dropped 1; count of bases not matched to a gene: 12. In DNA form, the CDR3 reads TGTGCCAGCAGCCAAGTCCCCGGACAGGGGCCCTTTCGCACAGATACGCAGTATTTT. It translates to CASSQVPGQGPFRTDTQYF.

The chain is built from TRBV7-2 and TRBJ1-5; 7 bases align to TRBD1. The CDR3 is made up of 14 amino acids. Germline CDR1 is SGHTA and CDR2 is FQGNSA. J lost 3 bases, V lost 3 bases, and 2 bases had no gene match. The CDR3 here is CASSFDRDNQPQHF. In DNA, the CDR3 is TGTGCCAGCAGCTTCGACAGGGACAATCAGCCCCAGCATTTT. The entire variable domain, with the rest obtained from reference TRBV7-2 and TRBJ1-5, is as follows: GAGVSQSPSNKVTEKGKDVELRCDPISGHTALYWYRQSLGQGLEFLIYFQGNSAPDKSGLPSDRFSAERTGGSVSTLTIQRTQQEDSAVYLCASSFDRDNQPQHFGDGTRLSIL.